Only a few counts were recorded for the clone carrying this TCR beta chain. The V gene's germline CDR1 is LNHNV and CDR2 YYDKDF (reference sequence). Trimming took 4 bases from V and 11 from J, leaving 20 bases between them. There are 14 residues in the CDR3. This specimen comes from a study of blood T cell repertoires in COVID-19. Study context: Both acute and convalescent COVID-19 samples were obtained from the United States, Italy and Spain. PBMCs, B-cell-depleted T cells, or T cells were the source of the cDNA or gDNA that made up the material.

The authors' processing: Estimated nucleated cell counts came from reference gene primer amplification. Assay: immunoSEQ multiplex PCR; the TCRdb copy retains only in-frame clones and omits some. The V and J calls and clone size were taken over from that table, and D and trimming were inferred from the DNA. Of 200,000 to 300,000 clones in the sample, approximately 84% were seen once. The sequenced material came from peripheral blood. The sequence derives from an elderly woman with acute or convalescent COVID-19. The gene calls are TRBV15 and TRBJ1-1, with TRBD1 as a possible D gene (6 bases). The chain's CDR3 is CATSTEYSPGAAFF. The CDR3 coding sequence is TGTGCCACCAGCACTGAGTACTCGCCAGGGGCCGCTTTCTTT.